The T cell receptor (beta chain) described here comes from a study of blood T cell repertoires in COVID-19. About the study: T cells, B-cell-depleted T cells, or PBMCs supplied cDNA or gDNA.

Study processing details: Estimation of nucleated cell counts was performed using reference gene primer amplification. Measured with immunoSEQ multiplex PCR; TCRdb has only the in-frame clones, and not every one. D and trimming were read from the DNA, whereas the V and J calls and clone size are those reported in that table. Here the sample spans 180,000 or so clones, 86% being singletons. CDR3 length: 13 residues. Per germline, CDR1 PRHDT and CDR2 FYEKMQ (reference sequence). Trimming removed 5 bases from V and 7 bases from J; junction bases left unmatched: 4. The receptor's source is a man between 60 and 75 years old with acute or convalescent COVID-19. Input material: peripheral blood. The rearrangement links TRBV13 to TRBJ2-1; 8 bases map to TRBD1. Here the CDR3 reads CASSARTGNEQFF. The CDR3 nucleotides read TGTGCCAGCAGCGCACGGACAGGGAATGAGCAGTTCTTC.